The 16 T cell receptor beta chains listed next were all sequenced from one sample in a study of radiotherapy plus CTLA-4 blockade in lung cancer. TCRdb's copy holds only in-frame clones and misses some; the assay was immunoSEQ multiplex PCR. The sample has over 80,000 clones, around nine tenths seen once. Sequencing was performed on peripheral blood, taken from a patient treated with radiotherapy plus ipilimumab. These receptors came from a human donor with non-small cell lung cancer that progressed on radiotherapy plus ipilimumab.

The chain carries TRBV23-1 and TRBJ2-5; 9 bases are shared with TRBD1. TRBV23-1 falls under the ORF class, with uncertain function. CDR3 length: 16 residues. J was trimmed by 2 bases and V by 7 bases; bases with no gene match: 11. DNA for the CDR3: TGCGCCAGCAATTTGGATTGGGACAGGGCACAAGAGACCCAGTACTTC. Translation: CASNLDWDRAQETQYF.

The CDR3 sequence is CASSLTSGAYEQYF. The CDR3 DNA follows: TGTGCCAGCAGCTTGACTAGCGGGGCCTACGAGCAGTACTTC. V is TRBV7-9 and J is TRBJ2-7; 11 bases align to TRBD2. The CDR3 sequence is 14 residues long. The V gene end was trimmed by 3 bases and the J gene end by 2 bases; junction bases not matched to a gene: 0. Germline CDR1 reads SEHNR; CDR2 reads FQNEAQ (reference sequence).

This chain uses TRBV2 with TRBJ2-1, with TRBD2 matching 11 bases. The CDR3 extends over 14 amino acids. The J segment lost 4 bases and the V segment lost 5 bases, leaving 1 base of the junction unmatched. The germline V gene encodes CDR1 SNHLY and CDR2 FYNNEI. The CDR3 region is CASSRLAGYNEQFF. The CDR3 DNA is TGTGCCAGCAGTCGACTAGCGGGGTACAATGAGCAGTTCTTC.

The J gene is TRBJ1-1, the V gene TRBV2, with D unclear. Germline CDR1 is SNHLY and CDR2 is FYNNEI. The CDR3 covers 15 residues. V gave up 4 bases and J gave up 3 bases, with 15 bases separating them. In nucleotides, the CDR3 is TGTGCCAGCAGTGCGCTCCGAAACACGGACACTGAAGCTTTCTTT. Translated: CASSALRNTDTEAFF.

The chain uses TRBV18 and TRBJ1-2, with TRBD1 identical over 7 bases. Per the germline V gene, CDR1 is KGHSH and CDR2 is LQKENI. V trimming: 6 bases; J trimming: 6 bases; junction bases outside the gene matches: 13. The CDR3 covers 15 residues. CDR3 in amino acids: CASSLGQALSHGYTF. CDR3 nucleotides: TGTGCCAGCTCCCTCGGACAGGCTCTTAGTCATGGCTACACCTTC.

The chain links TRBV2 to TRBJ2-1; 16 nucleotides match TRBD2. Germline V lookup: CDR1 SNHLY, CDR2 FYNNEI. The CDR3 spans 16 residues. Trimming took 6 bases from V and 8 from J; bases not matched to a gene: 7. The CDR3 sequence is CASRRGLAGGIDEQFF. In DNA, the CDR3 is TGTGCCAGCAGAAGGGGACTAGCGGGAGGGATTGATGAGCAGTTCTTC.

The rearrangement links TRBV20-1 to TRBJ2-3; no reliable D call. The CDR3 sequence is 10 residues long. Trimming shortened V by 6 bases and J by 3 bases, and 4 bases separated the two germline ends. CDR1 and CDR2 from the germline V gene are DFQATT and SNEGSKA (reference sequence). The CDR3, as DNA: TGCAGTGCCAAAACAGATACGCAGTATTTT. It specifies CSAKTDTQYF.

Notes on this clone: Relative to the germline gene, one junction end is altered; a read error may explain this. The V gene is TRBV27, the J gene TRBJ1-4; possibly TRBD1 for D (5 bases). The CDR3 has 15 amino acids. Germline V lookup: CDR1 MNHEY, CDR2 SMNVEV (reference sequence). In DNA form, the CDR3 reads TGTGCCAGCAATTTATCGATAAAGGGACGTGAAAAACTGTTTTTT. Protein product: CASNLSIKGREKLFF.

This chain joins TRBV9 and TRBJ2-2, with a weak D call TRBD2 (5 bases). Germline CDR1 SGDLS, CDR2 YYNGEE. CDR3 size: 14 residues. V was trimmed by 3 bases and J by 1 base, leaving 7 bases between them. In DNA form, the CDR3 reads TGTGCCAGCAGCGCTCGGGAGAACACCGGGGAGCTGTTTTTT. Translating it yields CASSARENTGELFF.

The chain carries TRBV4-2 and TRBJ2-2; D is possibly TRBD1 or TRBD2 (5 bases each). The ends were cut back, 5 bases at V and 4 bases at J, with 14 bases in the middle. In germline, CDR1 is LGHNA, CDR2 YNFKEQ. CDR3 size: 15 residues. In nucleotides, the CDR3 is TGTGCCAGCAGCTGGGACGCACCCAGCACCGGGGAGCTGTTTTTT. It yields the protein CASSWDAPSTGELFF.

The DNA for the CDR3 is TGTGCCAGCAGCCTAACCGGACAGGGCAGCTATGGCTACACCTTC. Its translation: CASSLTGQGSYGYTF. This chain uses TRBV5-6 with TRBJ1-2, with 8 bases aligning to TRBD1. This CDR3 is built from 15 residues. J lost 4 bases, V lost 4 bases, and 9 bases had no gene match. Germline V gene data show CDR1 as SGHDT and CDR2 as YYEEEE.

V usage is TRBV5-1 and J usage is TRBJ2-2, with D possibly called TRBD1 or TRBD2 (5 bases each). CDR1 and CDR2 (germline): SGHRS, YFSETQ. The CDR3 contains 17 residues. V lost 1 base to trimming and J lost 0 bases, with 13 bases between them. This CDR3 reads CASSLFSGTANTGELFF. CDR3 in DNA: TGCGCCAGCAGCTTGTTCTCCGGGACGGCGAACACCGGGGAGCTGTTTTTT.

This sequence joins TRBV19 and TRBJ1-1, with D hard to call. V gave up 4 bases and J gave up 7 bases, with 13 bases separating them. The CDR3 covers 13 residues. Looked up from germline, CDR1 is LNHDA and CDR2 is SQIVND (reference sequence). The CDR3 loop is CASSNLAFDEAFF. CDR3 coding DNA: TGTGCCAGTAGTAACTTAGCTTTCGATGAAGCTTTCTTT.

CDR3 protein: CASSYLGTGELFF. The CDR3, as DNA: TGTGCCAGCAGTTACCTCGGAACCGGGGAGCTGTTTTTT. The chain has TRBV6-5 and TRBJ2-2; D is ambiguous. The CDR3 has 13 residues. Germline V gene data show CDR1 as MNHEY and CDR2 as SVGAGI. The V end was cut by 2 bases, the J end by 5 bases, with 6 bases between.

The V call is TRBV5-1, the J call TRBJ2-4; D unclear. Trimming shortened V by 1 base and J by 1 base, and 12 bases separated the two germline ends. CDR1 is SGHRS, CDR2 YFSETQ, per germline. This CDR3 contains 16 residues. The CDR3 sequence: CASSLTPTEAKNIQYF. The CDR3 bases are TGCGCCAGCAGCTTGACCCCTACAGAGGCCAAAAACATTCAGTACTTC.

The chain employs TRBV6-1 and TRBJ1-5; D might be TRBD1 (5 bases). Germline V gives CDR1 MNHNS, CDR2 SASEGT. Trimming pared 1 base from V and 6 bases from J, leaving 10 bases between. This CDR3 is 14 amino acids long. CDR3 sequence reads: CASSEGWGSQPQHF. The CDR3 DNA sequence: TGTGCCAGCAGTGAAGGGTGGGGGTCTCAGCCCCAGCATTTT.